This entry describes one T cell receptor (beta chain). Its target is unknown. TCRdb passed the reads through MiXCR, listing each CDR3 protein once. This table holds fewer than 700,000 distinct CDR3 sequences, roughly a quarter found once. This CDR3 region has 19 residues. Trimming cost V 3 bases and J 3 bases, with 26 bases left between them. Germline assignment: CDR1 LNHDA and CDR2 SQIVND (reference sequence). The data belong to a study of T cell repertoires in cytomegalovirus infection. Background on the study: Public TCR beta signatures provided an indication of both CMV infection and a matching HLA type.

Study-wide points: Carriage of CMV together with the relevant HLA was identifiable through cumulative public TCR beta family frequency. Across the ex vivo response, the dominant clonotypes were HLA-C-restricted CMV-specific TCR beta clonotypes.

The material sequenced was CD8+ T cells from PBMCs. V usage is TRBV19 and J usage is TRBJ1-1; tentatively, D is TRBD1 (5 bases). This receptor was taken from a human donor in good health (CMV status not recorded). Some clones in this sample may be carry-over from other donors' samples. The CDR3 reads CASSIRPDRTHTEDTEAFF. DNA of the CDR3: TGTGCCAGTAGTATCCGACCGGATCGGACACACACTGAGGACACTGAAGCTTTCTTT.